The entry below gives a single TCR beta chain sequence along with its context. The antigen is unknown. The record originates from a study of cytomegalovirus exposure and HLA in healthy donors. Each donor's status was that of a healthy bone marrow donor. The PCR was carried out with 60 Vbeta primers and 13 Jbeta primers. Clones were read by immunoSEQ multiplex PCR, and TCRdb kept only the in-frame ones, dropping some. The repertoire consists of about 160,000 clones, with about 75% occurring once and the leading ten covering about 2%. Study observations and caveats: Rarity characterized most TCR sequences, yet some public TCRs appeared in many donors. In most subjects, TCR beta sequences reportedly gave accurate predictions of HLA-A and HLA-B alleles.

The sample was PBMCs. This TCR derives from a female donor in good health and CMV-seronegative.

CDR3 region: CAWSVQQGPHSGNTIYF. DNA for the CDR3: TGTGCCTGGAGTGTACAGCAGGGGCCTCACTCTGGAAACACCATATATTTT. The chain is built from TRBV30 and TRBJ1-3, with D possibly being TRBD1 (6 bases). Trimming removed 0 bases from V and 0 bases from J, with 15 bases in between. CDR1 and CDR2 (germline): GTSNPN, SVGIG (reference sequence). The CDR3 has 17 amino acids.